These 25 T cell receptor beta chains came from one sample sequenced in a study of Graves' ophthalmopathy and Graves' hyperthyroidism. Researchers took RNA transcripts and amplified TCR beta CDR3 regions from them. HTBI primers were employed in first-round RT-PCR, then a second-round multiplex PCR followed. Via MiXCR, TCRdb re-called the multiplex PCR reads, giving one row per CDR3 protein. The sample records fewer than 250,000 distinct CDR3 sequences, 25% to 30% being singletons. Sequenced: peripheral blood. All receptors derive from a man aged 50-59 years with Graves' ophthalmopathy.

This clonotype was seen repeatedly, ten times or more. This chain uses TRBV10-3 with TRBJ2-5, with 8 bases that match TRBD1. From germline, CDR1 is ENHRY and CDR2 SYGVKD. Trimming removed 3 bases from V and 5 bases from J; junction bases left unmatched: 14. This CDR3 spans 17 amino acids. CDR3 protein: CAISEGQGGHSWETQYF. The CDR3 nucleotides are TGTGCCATCAGTGAAGGACAGGGAGGACACAGTTGGGAGACCCAGTACTTC.

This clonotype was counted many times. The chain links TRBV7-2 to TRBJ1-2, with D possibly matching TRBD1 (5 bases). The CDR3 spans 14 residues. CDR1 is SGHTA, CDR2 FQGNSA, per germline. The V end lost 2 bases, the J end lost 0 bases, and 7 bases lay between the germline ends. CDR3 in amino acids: CASSLQGANYGYTF. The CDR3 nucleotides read TGTGCCAGCAGCTTACAGGGCGCTAACTATGGCTACACCTTC.

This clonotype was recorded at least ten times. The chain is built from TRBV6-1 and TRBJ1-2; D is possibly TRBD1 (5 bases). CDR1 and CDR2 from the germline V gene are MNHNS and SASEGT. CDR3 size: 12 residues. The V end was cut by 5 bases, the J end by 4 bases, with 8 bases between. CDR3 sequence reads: CASSLGGYGYTF. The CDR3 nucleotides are TGTGCCAGCAGTCTCGGGGGCTATGGCTACACCTTC.

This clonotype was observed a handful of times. The CDR3 sequence: CASSYMDREGETQYF. The CDR3 bases are TGTGCCAGCAGTTACATGGATCGGGAGGGAGAGACCCAGTACTTC. This chain uses TRBV6-2 or TRBV6-3 with TRBJ2-5, with 8 bases that match TRBD2. The trim removed 2 bases at V and 4 bases at J, leaving 6 bases unmatched. Germline values: CDR1 MNHEY, CDR2 SVGEGT. This CDR3 spans 15 amino acids.

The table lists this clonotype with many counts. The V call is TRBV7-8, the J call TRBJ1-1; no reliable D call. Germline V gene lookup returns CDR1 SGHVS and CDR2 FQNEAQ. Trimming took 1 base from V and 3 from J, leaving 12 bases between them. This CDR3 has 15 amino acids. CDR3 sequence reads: CASSLGGYVYTEAFF. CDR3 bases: TGTGCCAGCAGCTTAGGGGGATATGTATACACTGAAGCTTTCTTT. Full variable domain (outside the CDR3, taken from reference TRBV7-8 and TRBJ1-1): GAGVSQSPRYKVAKRGQDVALRCDPISGHVSLFWYQQALGQGPEFLTYFQNEAQLDKSGLPSDRFFAERPEGSVSTLKIQRTQQEDSAVYLCASSLGGYVYTEAFFGQGTRLTVV.

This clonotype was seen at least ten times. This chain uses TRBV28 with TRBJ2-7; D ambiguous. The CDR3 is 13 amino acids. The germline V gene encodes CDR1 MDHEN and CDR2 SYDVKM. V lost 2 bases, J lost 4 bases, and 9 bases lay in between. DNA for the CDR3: TGTGCCAGCAGTTTAGGGCAGCCATACGAGCAGTACTTC. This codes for CASSLGQPYEQYF.

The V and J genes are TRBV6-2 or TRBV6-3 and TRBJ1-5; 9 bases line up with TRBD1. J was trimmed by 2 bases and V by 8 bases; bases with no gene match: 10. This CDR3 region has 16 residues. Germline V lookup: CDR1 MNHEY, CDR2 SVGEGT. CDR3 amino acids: CASGLRQGVGNQPQHF. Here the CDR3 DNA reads TGTGCCAGCGGATTACGACAGGGGGTGGGCAATCAGCCCCAGCATTTT.

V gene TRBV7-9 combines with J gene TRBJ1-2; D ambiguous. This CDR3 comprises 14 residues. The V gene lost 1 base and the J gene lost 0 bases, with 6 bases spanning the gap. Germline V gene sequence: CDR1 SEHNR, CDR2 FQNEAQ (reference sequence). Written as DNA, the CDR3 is TGTGCCAGCAGCTTAGTTGCGGCTAACTATGGCTACACCTTC. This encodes CASSLVAANYGYTF.

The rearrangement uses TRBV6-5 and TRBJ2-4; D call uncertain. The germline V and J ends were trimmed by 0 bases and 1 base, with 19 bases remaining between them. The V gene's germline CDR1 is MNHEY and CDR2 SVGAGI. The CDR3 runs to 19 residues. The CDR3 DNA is TGTGCCAGCAGTTACTCGAGGCAGGTGATGGTTTCGGCCAAAAACATTCAGTACTTC. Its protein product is CASSYSRQVMVSAKNIQYF.

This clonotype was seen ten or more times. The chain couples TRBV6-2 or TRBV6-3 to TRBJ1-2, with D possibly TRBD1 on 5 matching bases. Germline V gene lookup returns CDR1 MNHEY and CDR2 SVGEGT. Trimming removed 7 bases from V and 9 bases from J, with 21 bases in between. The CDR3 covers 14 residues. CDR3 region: CASTDLQRQRRYTF. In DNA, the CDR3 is TGTGCCAGCACCGACTTGCAGCGACAGAGGCGCTACACCTTC.

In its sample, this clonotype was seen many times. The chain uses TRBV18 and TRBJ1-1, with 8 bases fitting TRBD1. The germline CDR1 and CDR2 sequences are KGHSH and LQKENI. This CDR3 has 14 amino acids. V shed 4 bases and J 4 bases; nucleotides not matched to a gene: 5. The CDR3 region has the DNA TGTGCCAGCTCACTACAAGACAGGGGCACTGAAGCTTTCTTT. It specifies CASSLQDRGTEAFF.

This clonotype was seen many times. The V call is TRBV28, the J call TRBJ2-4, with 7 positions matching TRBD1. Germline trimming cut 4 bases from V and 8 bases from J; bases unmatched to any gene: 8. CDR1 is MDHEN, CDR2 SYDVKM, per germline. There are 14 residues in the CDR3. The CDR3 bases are TGTGCCAGCAGTTCACAGGGGTTAAGGTACATTCAGTACTTC. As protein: CASSSQGLRYIQYF.

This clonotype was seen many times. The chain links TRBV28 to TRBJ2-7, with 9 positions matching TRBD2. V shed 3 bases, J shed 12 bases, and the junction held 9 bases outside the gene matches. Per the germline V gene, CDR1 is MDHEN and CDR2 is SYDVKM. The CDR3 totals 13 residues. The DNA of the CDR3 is TGTGCCAGCAGTTTGGTGCGGGAGGGCCGGTGGTACTTC. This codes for CASSLVREGRWYF.

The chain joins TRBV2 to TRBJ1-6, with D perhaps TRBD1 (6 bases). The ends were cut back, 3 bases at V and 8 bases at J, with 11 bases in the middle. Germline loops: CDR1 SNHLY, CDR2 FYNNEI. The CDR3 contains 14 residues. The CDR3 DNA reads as TGTGCCAGCAGTGAGGAGGACAGCTATTCACCCCTCCACTTT. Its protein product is CASSEEDSYSPLHF.

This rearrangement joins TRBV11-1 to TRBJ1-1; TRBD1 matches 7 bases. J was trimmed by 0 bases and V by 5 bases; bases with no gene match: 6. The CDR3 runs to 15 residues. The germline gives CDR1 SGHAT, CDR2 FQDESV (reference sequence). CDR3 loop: CASSGNRGMNTEAFF. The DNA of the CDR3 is TGTGCCAGCAGCGGTAACAGGGGCATGAACACTGAAGCTTTCTTT.

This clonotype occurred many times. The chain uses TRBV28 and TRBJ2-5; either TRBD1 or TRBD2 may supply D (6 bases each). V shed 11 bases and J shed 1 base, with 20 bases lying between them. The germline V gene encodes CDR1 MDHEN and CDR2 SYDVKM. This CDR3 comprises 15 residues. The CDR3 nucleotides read TGTGCCGCGAGGACCGGGGGCCGCCCCCAAGAGACCCAGTACTTC. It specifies CAARTGGRPQETQYF.

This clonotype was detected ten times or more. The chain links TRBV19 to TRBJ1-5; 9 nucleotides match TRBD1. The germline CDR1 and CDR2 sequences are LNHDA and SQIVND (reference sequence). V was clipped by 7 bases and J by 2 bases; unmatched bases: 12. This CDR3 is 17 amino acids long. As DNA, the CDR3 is TGTGCCAGTAACGCCCCGGGACAGGGAAGAGGCAATCAGCCCCAGCATTTT. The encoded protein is CASNAPGQGRGNQPQHF.

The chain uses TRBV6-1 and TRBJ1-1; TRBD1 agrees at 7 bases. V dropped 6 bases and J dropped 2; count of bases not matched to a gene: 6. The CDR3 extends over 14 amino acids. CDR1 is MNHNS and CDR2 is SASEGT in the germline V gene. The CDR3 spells CASRTTGDNTEAFF. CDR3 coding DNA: TGTGCCAGCAGGACAACAGGGGACAACACTGAAGCTTTCTTT.

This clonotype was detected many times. As DNA, the CDR3 is TGTGCCAGCAGCTATACGGGCGGATTCAATCAGCCCCAGCATTTT. Protein sequence: CASSYTGGFNQPQHF. This sequence joins TRBV28 and TRBJ1-5; D is undetermined. Trimming cost V 6 bases and J 3 bases, with 15 bases left between them. CDR3 size: 15 residues. The germline V gene has CDR1 MDHEN and CDR2 SYDVKM.

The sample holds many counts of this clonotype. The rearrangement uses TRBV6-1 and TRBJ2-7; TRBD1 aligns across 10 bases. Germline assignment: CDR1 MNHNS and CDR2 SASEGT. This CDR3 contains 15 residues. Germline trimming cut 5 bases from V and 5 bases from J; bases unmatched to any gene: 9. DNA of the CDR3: TGTGCCAGCAGTCTGGACAGGGGGTTCTTGGACGAGCAGTACTTC. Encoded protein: CASSLDRGFLDEQYF.

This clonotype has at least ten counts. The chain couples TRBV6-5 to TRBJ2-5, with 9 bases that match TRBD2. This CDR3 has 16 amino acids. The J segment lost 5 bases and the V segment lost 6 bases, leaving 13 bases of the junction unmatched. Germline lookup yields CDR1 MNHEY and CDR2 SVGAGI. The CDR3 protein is CASSRAGREGRETQYF. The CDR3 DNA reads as TGTGCCAGCAGCCGGGCCGGGCGGGAGGGCCGGGAGACCCAGTACTTC.

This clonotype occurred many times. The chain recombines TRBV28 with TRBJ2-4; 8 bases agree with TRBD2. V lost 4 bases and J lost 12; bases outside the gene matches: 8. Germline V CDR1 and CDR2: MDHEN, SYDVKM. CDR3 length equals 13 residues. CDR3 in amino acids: CASSWASGPPQYF. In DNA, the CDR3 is TGTGCCAGCAGTTGGGCTAGCGGGCCCCCTCAGTACTTC.

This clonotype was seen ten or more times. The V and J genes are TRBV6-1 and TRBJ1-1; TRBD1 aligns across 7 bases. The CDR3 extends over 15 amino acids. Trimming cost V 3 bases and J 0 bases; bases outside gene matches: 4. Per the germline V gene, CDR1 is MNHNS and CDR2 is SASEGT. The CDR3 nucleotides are TGTGCCAGCAGTGACTACAGGGGCTTGAACACTGAAGCTTTCTTT. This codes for CASSDYRGLNTEAFF.

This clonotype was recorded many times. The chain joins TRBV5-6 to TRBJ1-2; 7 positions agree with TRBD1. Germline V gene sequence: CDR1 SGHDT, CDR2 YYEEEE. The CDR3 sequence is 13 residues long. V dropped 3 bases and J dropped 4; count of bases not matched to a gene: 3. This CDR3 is CASSSTGPYGYTF. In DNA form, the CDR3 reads TGTGCCAGCAGCTCGACAGGGCCCTATGGCTACACCTTC.

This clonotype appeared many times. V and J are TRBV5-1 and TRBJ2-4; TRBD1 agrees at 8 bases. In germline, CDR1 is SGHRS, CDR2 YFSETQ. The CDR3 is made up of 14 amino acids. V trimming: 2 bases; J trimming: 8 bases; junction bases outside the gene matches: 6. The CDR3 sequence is CASSLAGGQDIQYF. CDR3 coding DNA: TGCGCCAGCAGCTTAGCAGGGGGCCAGGACATTCAGTACTTC.